Each of the 14 T cell receptor beta chains below was sequenced from the same sample in a study of T cell responses to AZD1222 COVID-19 vaccine. Method: immunoSEQ multiplex PCR; TCRdb's copy keeps in-frame clones and lacks some. Of under 100,000 clones listed, just over 85% were seen once; the top ten hold around 8.2%. Sample: peripheral blood, taken on day 0 of AZD1222 vaccination. These TCRs come from an adult in good health.

This chain uses TRBV6-5 with TRBJ1-6, with D unresolved. Per germline, CDR1 MNHEY and CDR2 SVGAGI. Trimming pared 0 bases from V and 9 bases from J, leaving 9 bases between. This CDR3 has 14 amino acids. CDR3 region: CASSYSILISPLHF. CDR3 DNA sequence: TGTGCCAGCAGTTACTCGATACTGATTTCACCCCTCCACTTT.

V usage is TRBV2 and J usage is TRBJ1-1, with a weak D call TRBD1 (6 bases). V was shortened by 7 bases and J by 4 bases, with 10 bases between the two germline ends. The CDR3 extends over 12 amino acids. Germline assignment: CDR1 SNHLY and CDR2 FYNNEI. CDR3 protein: CASKGGTTEAFF. In nucleotides, the CDR3 is TGTGCCAGCAAGGGGGGGACCACTGAAGCTTTCTTT. Looking up the rest from reference TRBV2 and TRBJ1-1 gives the full variable domain: EPEVTQTPSHQVTQMGQEVILRCVPISNHLYFYWYRQILGQKVEFLVSFYNNEISEKSEIFDDQFSVERPDGSNFTLKIRSTKLEDSAMYFCASKGGTTEAFFGQGTRLTVV.

V is TRBV28 and J is TRBJ1-1, with unresolved D. The germline V and J ends were trimmed by 8 bases and 8 bases, with 6 bases remaining between them. CDR1 is MDHEN and CDR2 is SYDVKM in the germline V gene. The CDR3 covers 9 residues. The CDR3 protein is CASGREAFF. The CDR3 coding sequence is TGTGCCAGCGGTAGAGAAGCTTTCTTT.

A few counts support this clone. This chain uses TRBV19 with TRBJ2-2; D might be TRBD1 (6 bases). The germline gives CDR1 LNHDA, CDR2 SQIVND (reference sequence). Trimming left V 4 bases short and J 3 bases short, with 9 bases between. The CDR3 totals 14 residues. The CDR3 region is CASSTGADTGELFF. Written as DNA, the CDR3 is TGTGCCAGTAGTACAGGGGCGGACACCGGGGAGCTGTTTTTT.

V is TRBV28 and J is TRBJ1-3; 7 bases fit TRBD1. CDR3 length: 14 amino acids. After removal of 2 bases from V and 4 bases from J, the junction contained 2 bases not matched to a gene. Per the germline V gene, CDR1 is MDHEN and CDR2 is SYDVKM. The CDR3 protein is CASSLDRAGNTIYF. The CDR3 nucleotides read TGTGCCAGCAGTTTAGACAGGGCCGGAAACACCATATATTTT.

The chain is built from TRBV30 and TRBJ2-1; D assignment may be TRBD1 or TRBD2 (6 bases each). The CDR3 loop spans 14 amino acids. Germline loops: CDR1 GTSNPN, CDR2 SVGIG (reference sequence). V dropped 5 bases and J dropped 2 bases, with 13 bases sitting between them. CDR3 region: CAWRRGTPYNEQFF. The CDR3, as DNA: TGTGCCTGGCGGAGGGGGACCCCCTACAATGAGCAGTTCTTC.

CDR3 amino acids: CATSEDRGYYEQYF. The CDR3 nucleotides are TGTGCCACCAGCGAGGACAGGGGTTACTACGAGCAGTACTTC. This sequence joins TRBV15 and TRBJ2-7; 9 bases line up with TRBD1. The CDR3 spans 14 residues. Germline CDR1 and CDR2: LNHNV and YYDKDF (reference sequence). V was pared by 5 bases and J by 3 bases, with 5 bases of the junction left unmatched. Full variable domain (missing parts from reference TRBV15 and TRBJ2-7): DAMVIQNPRYQVTQFGKPVTLSCSQTLNHNVMYWYQQKSSQAPKLLFHYYDKDFNNEADTPDNFQSRRPNTSFCFLDIRSPGLGDTAMYLCATSEDRGYYEQYFGPGTRLTVT.

V is TRBV11-3 and J is TRBJ1-2; 8 bases are shared with TRBD1. After removal of 5 bases from V and 8 bases from J, the junction contained 7 bases not matched to a gene. Germline V CDR1 and CDR2: SGHNT, YENEEA. The CDR3 runs 13 residues. This CDR3 reads CASSGPGQEGYTF. CDR3 bases: TGTGCCAGCAGCGGACCGGGACAGGAAGGCTACACCTTC.

The rearrangement uses TRBV30 and TRBJ1-4; D may be TRBD1 (6 bases). The CDR3 runs to 13 residues. V was shortened by 2 bases and J by 7 bases, with 11 bases between the two germline ends. Germline V gene lookup returns CDR1 GTSNPN and CDR2 SVGIG (reference sequence). CDR3 amino acids: CAWSPGGGEKLFF. The CDR3 coding sequence is TGTGCCTGGAGTCCCGGGGGCGGTGAAAAACTGTTTTTT.

The chain links TRBV10-2 to TRBJ2-7, with TRBD1 matching 9 bases. There are 14 residues in the CDR3. The V segment lost 3 bases and the J segment 1 base; nucleotides outside the gene matches: 1. Germline V lookup: CDR1 WSHSY, CDR2 SAAADI. Here the CDR3 DNA reads TGCGCCAGCAGTGAACAGGGGGCGTCCTACGAGCAGTACTTC. Amino acids: CASSEQGASYEQYF.

J is TRBJ1-3 and V is TRBV19, with 7 bases matching TRBD1. The V gene end was trimmed by 6 bases and the J gene end by 4 bases; junction bases not matched to a gene: 6. This CDR3 spans 14 amino acids. Germline CDR1 reads LNHDA; CDR2 reads SQIVND (reference sequence). CDR3 sequence (DNA): TGTGCCAGTAGCACACAGGGGACCGGAAACACCATATATTTT. It yields the protein CASSTQGTGNTIYF.

V usage is TRBV7-8 and J usage is TRBJ2-7, with TRBD2 as a possible D gene (5 bases). Trimming removed 4 bases from V and 5 bases from J, with 12 bases in between. Germline V CDR1 and CDR2: SGHVS, FQNEAQ. CDR3 length: 13 amino acids. CDR3 residues: CASSSGISDEQYF. CDR3 DNA: TGTGCCAGCAGCTCCGGGATATCTGACGAGCAGTACTTC.

The V call is TRBV7-9, the J call TRBJ1-1, with 7 bases matching TRBD1. The germline CDR1 and CDR2 sequences are SEHNR and FQNEAQ (reference sequence). This CDR3 has 14 residues. V trimming: 4 bases; J trimming: 5 bases; junction bases outside the gene matches: 7. The CDR3: CASSSQTGRTEAFF. CDR3 nucleotide sequence: TGTGCCAGCAGCTCGCAGACAGGGAGGACTGAAGCTTTCTTT.

The gene calls are TRBV7-3 and TRBJ2-1; 10 bases match TRBD1. CDR3 size: 14 residues. Unmatched junction bases numbered 4, after V lost 4 bases and J lost 7 bases. Germline CDR1 and CDR2: SGHTA and FQGTGA. The CDR3 nucleotides read TGTGCCAGCAGCTCCGGACAGGGGGGGAATGAGCAGTTCTTC. Its protein is CASSSGQGGNEQFF.